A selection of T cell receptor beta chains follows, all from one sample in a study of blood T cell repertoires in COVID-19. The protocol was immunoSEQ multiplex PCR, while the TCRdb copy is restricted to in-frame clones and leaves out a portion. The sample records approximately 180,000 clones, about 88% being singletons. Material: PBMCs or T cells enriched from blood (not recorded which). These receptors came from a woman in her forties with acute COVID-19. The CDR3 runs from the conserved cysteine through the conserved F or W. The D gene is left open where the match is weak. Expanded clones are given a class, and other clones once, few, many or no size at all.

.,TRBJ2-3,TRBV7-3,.,TGTGCCAGCAGCGAAGGGGGACGCCTCACAGATACGCAGTATTTT,CASSEGGRLTDTQYF
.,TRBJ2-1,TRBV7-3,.,TGTGCCAGCAGCCCCAGGGCGGGGCCCTTAAATGAGCAGTTCTTC,CASSPRAGPLNEQFF
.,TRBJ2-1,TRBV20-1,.,TGCAGTGCTAGTCAGGGTAATGAGCAGTTCTTC,CSASQGNEQFF
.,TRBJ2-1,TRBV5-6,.,TGTGCCAGCAGCTTACCGCGCGGGGCCTACAATGAGCAGTTCTTC,CASSLPRGAYNEQFF
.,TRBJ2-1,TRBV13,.,TGTGCCAGCAGCTTCTCTGTTCAGACCTACAATGAGCAGTTCTTC,CASSFSVQTYNEQFF
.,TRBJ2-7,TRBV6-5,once,TGTGCCAGCAGTTACCTGGGGGGTGAGCAGTACTTC,CASSYLGGEQYF
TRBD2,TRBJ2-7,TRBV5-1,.,TGCGCCAGCAGCTTGGAAACTAGCGGGCTCCCTTACGAGCAGTACTTC,CASSLETSGLPYEQYF
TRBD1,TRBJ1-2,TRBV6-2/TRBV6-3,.,TGTGCCAGCAGTTGGACAGGGGCAGCTAACTATGGCTACACCTTC,CASSWTGAANYGYTF
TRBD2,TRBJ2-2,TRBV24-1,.,TGTGCCACCAGTGAACCCCTTATAGCGGGCGGCTCCGGGGAGCTGTTTTTT,CATSEPLIAGGSGELFF
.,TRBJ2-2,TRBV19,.,TGTGCCAGTAGCCGTCGAAGTGGCGGGGACTACACCGGGGAGCTGTTTTTT,CASSRRSGGDYTGELFF
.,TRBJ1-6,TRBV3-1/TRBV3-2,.,TGTGCCAGCAGCGAACAGGGAGCGAATTCACCCCTCCACTTT,CASSEQGANSPLHF
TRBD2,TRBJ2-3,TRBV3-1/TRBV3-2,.,TGTGCCAGCAGTCTTAAACCGGGACTAGCGGGCACAGATACGCAGTATTTT,CASSLKPGLAGTDTQYF
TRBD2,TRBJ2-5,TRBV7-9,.,TGTGCCAGCAGTCTCAGCGGGACTGGGGAGACCCAGTACTTC,CASSLSGTGETQYF
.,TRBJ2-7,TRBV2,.,TGTGCCAGTGCGCCTTACGAGCAGTACTTC,CASAPYEQYF
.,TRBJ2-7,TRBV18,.,TGTGCCAGCTCACCGACACAACAGGGTAACAACGAGCAGTACTTC,CASSPTQQGNNEQYF
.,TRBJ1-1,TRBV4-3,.,TGCGCCAGCAGCCAAACGGGGGGTATAGGCACTGAAGCTTTCTTT,CASSQTGGIGTEAFF
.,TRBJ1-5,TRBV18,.,TGTGCCAGTTCCAGGGGCCAGCAAGGCCGAATTATAGATAGCAATCAGCCCCAGCATTTT,CASSRGQQGRIIDSNQPQHF
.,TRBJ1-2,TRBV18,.,TGTGCCAGCTCACCACCGGAGGTAGGATCTAACTATGGCTACACCTTC,CASSPPEVGSNYGYTF
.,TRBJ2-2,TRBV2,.,TGTGCCAGCAGACAGGGTCAAGCCGGGGAGCTGTTTTTT,CASRQGQAGELFF
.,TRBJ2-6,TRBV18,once,TGTGCCAGCTCAGTGGCTTTTGGGGCCAACGTCCTGACTTTC,CASSVAFGANVLTF
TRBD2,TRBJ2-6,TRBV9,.,TGTGCCAGCAGCGCGCCTAGCGGGTCCTTCTCTGGGGCCAACGTCCTGACTTTC,CASSAPSGSFSGANVLTF
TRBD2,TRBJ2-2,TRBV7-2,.,TGTGCCAGCAGCTTAGTTAGTAGCGGGACCACCGGGGAGCTGTTTTTT,CASSLVSSGTTGELFF
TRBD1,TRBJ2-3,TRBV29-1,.,TGCAGCGTTGACCTGGACAGGACTAGCACAGATACGCAGTATTTT,CSVDLDRTSTDTQYF
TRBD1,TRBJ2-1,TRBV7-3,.,TGTGCCAGCAGCCGCGTCGAGGGGGCTCACAATGAGCAGTTCTTC,CASSRVEGAHNEQFF
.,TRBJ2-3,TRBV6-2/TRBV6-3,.,TGTGCCAGCAGTTACTCGAGGGATTCAGATACGCAGTATTTT,CASSYSRDSDTQYF
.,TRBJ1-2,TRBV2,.,TGTGCCAGCAGTGTGAGGGAGTACGGCTATGGCTACACCTTC,CASSVREYGYGYTF
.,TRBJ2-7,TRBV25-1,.,TGTGCCAGCGGCCGGGGGCAGGGGGCCTACGAGCAGTACTTC,CASGRGQGAYEQYF
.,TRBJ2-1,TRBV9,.,TGTGCCAGCCAGGGGAGCAATGAGCAGTTCTTC,CASQGSNEQFF
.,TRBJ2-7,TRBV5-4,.,TGTGCCAGCAGCCCTCAGGGAAACCGGAACGAGCAGTACTTC,CASSPQGNRNEQYF
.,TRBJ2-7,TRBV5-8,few,TGTGCCAGCAGCTTGGAGGGGGGGCCCGTTCCCAACGAGCAGTACTTC,CASSLEGGPVPNEQYF
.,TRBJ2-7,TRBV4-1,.,TGCGCCAGCAGCCAAGATCCGAGACAGGACCTTTACGAGCAGTACTTC,CASSQDPRQDLYEQYF
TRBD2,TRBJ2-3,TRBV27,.,TGTGCCAGCAGTTTTACTCTCGGGGGGGGCGCGGGAGATACGCAGTATTTT,CASSFTLGGGAGDTQYF
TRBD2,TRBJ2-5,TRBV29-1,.,TGCAGCGCCGGGACTAGCGGCCAAGAGACCCAGTACTTC,CSAGTSGQETQYF
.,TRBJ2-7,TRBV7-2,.,TGTGCCAGCAGCTTAGGACTAGTCTACTACGAGCAGTACTTC,CASSLGLVYYEQYF
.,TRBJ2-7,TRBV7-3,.,TGTGCCAGCAGCCCGGACAGTTCCTACTCCTACGAGCAGTACTTC,CASSPDSSYSYEQYF
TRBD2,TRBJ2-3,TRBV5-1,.,TGCGCCAGCACTCAGGGACTAGCGGGGAGAGATACGCAGTATTTT,CASTQGLAGRDTQYF
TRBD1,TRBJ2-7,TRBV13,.,TGTGCCAGCAGACCAGGGGGACAGGGGAAAAACGAGCAGTACTTC,CASRPGGQGKNEQYF
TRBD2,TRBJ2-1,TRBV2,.,TGTGCCAGCAGTGAGTCCCCGGGTTCAGCGGGGGAGCAGTTCTTC,CASSESPGSAGEQFF
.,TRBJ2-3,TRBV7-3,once,TGTGCCAGCAGCTCCTTCAGCGGGTCCGCAGATACGCAGTATTTT,CASSSFSGSADTQYF
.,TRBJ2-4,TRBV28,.,TGTGCCAGCAGCTCCCAGGGGAGAGTATTAGAGTGGGCCAAAAACATTCAGTACTTC,CASSSQGRVLEWAKNIQYF